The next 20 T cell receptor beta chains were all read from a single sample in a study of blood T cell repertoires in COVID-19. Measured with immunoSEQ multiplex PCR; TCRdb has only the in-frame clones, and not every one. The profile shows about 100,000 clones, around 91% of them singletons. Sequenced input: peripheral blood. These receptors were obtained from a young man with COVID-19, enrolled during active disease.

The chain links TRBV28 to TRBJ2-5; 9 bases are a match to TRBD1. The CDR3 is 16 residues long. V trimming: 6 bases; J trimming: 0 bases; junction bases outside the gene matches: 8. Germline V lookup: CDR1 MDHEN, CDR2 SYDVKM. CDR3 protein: CASSSAGTGYQETQYF. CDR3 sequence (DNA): TGTGCCAGCAGCTCAGCCGGGACAGGGTACCAAGAGACCCAGTACTTC.

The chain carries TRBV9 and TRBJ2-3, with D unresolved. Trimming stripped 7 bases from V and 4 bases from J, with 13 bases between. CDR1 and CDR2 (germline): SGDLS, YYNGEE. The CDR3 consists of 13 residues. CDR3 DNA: TGTGCCAGCGCCAGCGATTCGGCAGATACGCAGTATTTT. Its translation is CASASDSADTQYF.

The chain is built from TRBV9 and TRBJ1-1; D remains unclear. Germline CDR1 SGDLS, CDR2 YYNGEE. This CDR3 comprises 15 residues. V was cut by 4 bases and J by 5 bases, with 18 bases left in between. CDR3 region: CASSPHLGGRTEAFF. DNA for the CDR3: TGTGCCAGCAGCCCCCATTTAGGAGGGAGGACTGAAGCTTTCTTT.

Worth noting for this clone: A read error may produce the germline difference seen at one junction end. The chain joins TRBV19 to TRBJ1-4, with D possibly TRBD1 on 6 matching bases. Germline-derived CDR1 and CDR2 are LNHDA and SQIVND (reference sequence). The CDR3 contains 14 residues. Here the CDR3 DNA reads TGTGCCACCGCTCTAGGGACACTCAATGAAAAACTGCTTTTT. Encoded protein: CATALGTLNEKLLF. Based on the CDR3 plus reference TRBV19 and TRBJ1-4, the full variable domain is DGGITQSPKYLFRKEGQNVTLSCEQNLNHDAMYWYRQDPGQGLRLIYYSQIVNDFQKGDIAEGYSVSREKKESFPLTVTSAQKNPTAFYLCATALGTLNEKLLFGSGTQLSVL.

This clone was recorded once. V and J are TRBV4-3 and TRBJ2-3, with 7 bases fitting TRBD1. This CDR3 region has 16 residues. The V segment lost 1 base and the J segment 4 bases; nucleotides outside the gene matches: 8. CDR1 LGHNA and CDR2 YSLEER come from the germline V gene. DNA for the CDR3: TGCGCCAGCAGCCAAGGAGGGGGCGCCGGGGCAGATACGCAGTATTTT. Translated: CASSQGGGAGADTQYF.

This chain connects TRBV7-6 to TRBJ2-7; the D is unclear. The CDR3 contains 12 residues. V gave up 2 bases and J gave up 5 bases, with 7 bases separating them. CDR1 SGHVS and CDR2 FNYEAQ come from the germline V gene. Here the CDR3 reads CASSLLGDEQYF. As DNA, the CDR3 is TGTGCCAGCAGCTTATTGGGCGACGAGCAGTACTTC.

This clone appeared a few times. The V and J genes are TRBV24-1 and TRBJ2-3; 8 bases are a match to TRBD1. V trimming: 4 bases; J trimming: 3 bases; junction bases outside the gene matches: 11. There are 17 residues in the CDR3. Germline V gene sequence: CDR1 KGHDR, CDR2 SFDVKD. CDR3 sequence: CATSDSTRGPGTDTQYF. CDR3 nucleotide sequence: TGTGCCACCAGTGACAGCACCAGGGGGCCGGGGACAGATACGCAGTATTTT.

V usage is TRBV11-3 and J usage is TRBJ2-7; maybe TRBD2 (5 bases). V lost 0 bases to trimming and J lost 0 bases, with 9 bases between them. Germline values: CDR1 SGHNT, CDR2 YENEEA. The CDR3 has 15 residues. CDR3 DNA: TGTGCCAGCAGCTTAGAGTCGGGGAGCTCCTACGAGCAGTACTTC. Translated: CASSLESGSSYEQYF.

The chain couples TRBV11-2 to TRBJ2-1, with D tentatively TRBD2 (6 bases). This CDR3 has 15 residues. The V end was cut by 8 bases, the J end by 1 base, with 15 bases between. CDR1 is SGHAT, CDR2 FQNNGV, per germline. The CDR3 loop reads CASAPGLSSYNEQFF. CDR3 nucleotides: TGTGCCAGCGCCCCGGGACTTAGTTCCTACAATGAGCAGTTCTTC.

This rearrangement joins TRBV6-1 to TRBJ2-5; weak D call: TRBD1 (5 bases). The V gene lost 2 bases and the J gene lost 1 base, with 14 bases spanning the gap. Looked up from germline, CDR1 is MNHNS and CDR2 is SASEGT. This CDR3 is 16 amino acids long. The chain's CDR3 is CASSEHQGRTQETQYF. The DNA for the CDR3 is TGTGCCAGCAGTGAACACCAGGGTCGAACCCAAGAGACCCAGTACTTC.

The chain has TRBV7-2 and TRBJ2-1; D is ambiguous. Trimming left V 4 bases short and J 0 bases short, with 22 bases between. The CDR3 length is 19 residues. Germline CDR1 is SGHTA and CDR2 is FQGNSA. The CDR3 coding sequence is TGTGCCAGCAGCTCTAGAGGAGCAACGGAGATCTTCTCCTACAATGAGCAGTTCTTC. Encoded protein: CASSSRGATEIFSYNEQFF.

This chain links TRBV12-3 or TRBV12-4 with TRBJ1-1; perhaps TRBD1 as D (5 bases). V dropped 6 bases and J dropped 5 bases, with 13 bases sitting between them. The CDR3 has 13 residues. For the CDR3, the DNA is TGTGCCAGCAGCTTCACGGGGGGGACTGAAGCTTTCTTT. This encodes CASSFTGGTEAFF.

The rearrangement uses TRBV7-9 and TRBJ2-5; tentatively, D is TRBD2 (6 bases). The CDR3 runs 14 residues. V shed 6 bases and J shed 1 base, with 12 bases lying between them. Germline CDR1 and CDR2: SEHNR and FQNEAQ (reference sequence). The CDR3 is CASSSLTSQETQYF. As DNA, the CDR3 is TGTGCCAGCAGTTCTCTGACTAGCCAAGAGACCCAGTACTTC.

In nucleotides, the CDR3 is TGTGCCAGCAGCGGGACAGGGGATCACTATGGCTACACCTTC. Translation gives CASSGTGDHYGYTF. The chain employs TRBV7-8 and TRBJ1-2, with 10 nucleotides matching TRBD1. The CDR3 runs to 14 residues. Unmatched junction bases numbered 3, after V lost 5 bases and J lost 3 bases. The germline CDR1 and CDR2 sequences are SGHVS and FQNEAQ.

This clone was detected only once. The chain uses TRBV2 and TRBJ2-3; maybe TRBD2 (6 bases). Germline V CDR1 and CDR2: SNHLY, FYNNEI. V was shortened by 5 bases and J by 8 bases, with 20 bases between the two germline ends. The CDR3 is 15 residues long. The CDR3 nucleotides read TGTGCCAGCAGTACCTTTCGGGCCCGGGGAGGTACGCAGTATTTT. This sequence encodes CASSTFRARGGTQYF.

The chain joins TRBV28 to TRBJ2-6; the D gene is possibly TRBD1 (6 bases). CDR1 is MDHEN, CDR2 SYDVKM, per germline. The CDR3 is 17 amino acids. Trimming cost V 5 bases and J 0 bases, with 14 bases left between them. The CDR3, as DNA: TGTGCCAGCAGTGTCTTGGGGGCCCACTCTGGGGCCAACGTCCTGACTTTC. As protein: CASSVLGAHSGANVLTF.

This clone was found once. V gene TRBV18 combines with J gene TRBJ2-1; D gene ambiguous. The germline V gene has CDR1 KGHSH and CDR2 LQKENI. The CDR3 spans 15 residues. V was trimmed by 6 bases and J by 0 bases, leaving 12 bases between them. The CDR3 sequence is CASSFRPDSYNEQFF. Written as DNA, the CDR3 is TGTGCCAGCTCTTTCAGGCCGGACTCCTACAATGAGCAGTTCTTC.

Here the CDR3 reads CATSSGIADTQYF. In DNA form, the CDR3 reads TGTGCCACCAGCAGCGGGATCGCAGATACGCAGTATTTT. The chain uses TRBV15 and TRBJ2-3, with D tentatively TRBD2 (5 bases). V was trimmed by 3 bases and J by 4 bases, leaving 8 bases between them. This CDR3 has 13 amino acids. CDR1 LNHNV and CDR2 YYDKDF come from the germline V gene (reference sequence).

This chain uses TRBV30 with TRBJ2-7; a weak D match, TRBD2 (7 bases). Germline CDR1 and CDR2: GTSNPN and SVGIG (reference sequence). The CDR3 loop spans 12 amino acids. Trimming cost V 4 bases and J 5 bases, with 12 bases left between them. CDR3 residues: CAWTSGGDEQYF. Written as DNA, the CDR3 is TGTGCCTGGACTTCGGGGGGCGACGAGCAGTACTTC.

DNA for the CDR3: TGTGCCAGCAGCTTAGCCGCCGGTTTTAATGAAAAACTGTTTTTT. Translating gives CASSLAAGFNEKLFF. The V gene is TRBV11-2, the J gene TRBJ1-4; D ambiguous. Germline-derived CDR1 and CDR2 are SGHAT and FQNNGV. The CDR3 runs 15 residues. V was trimmed by 1 base and J by 4 bases, leaving 10 bases between them.